These 32 T cell receptor beta chains originate from one sample sequenced in a study of CD8 T cells in ankylosing spondylitis. TCRdb re-called the 5' RACE reads with MiXCR, one entry per CDR3 protein. Here the sample spans 200,000 to 250,000 distinct CDR3 sequences, roughly 10% being singletons. Sequenced input: blood, either unsorted or a sorted T cell fraction (not recorded which). The receptor set was obtained from a male donor with ankylosing spondylitis or in good health (not recorded which).

This clonotype was seen at least ten times. This rearrangement joins TRBV5-1 to TRBJ2-1; tentatively, D is TRBD2 (5 bases). In germline, CDR1 is SGHRS, CDR2 YFSETQ. The CDR3 loop spans 16 amino acids. V lost 0 bases and J lost 3, with 13 bases in between. The CDR3 coding sequence is TGCGCCAGCAGCTTGGGTGGACTCCTGAGCTACAATGAGCAGTTCTTC. It codes for CASSLGGLLSYNEQFF.

This chain joins TRBV5-5 and TRBJ2-3, with 9 bases identical to TRBD1. The V gene end was trimmed by 4 bases and the J gene end by 4 bases; junction bases not matched to a gene: 7. CDR1 SGHKS and CDR2 YYEKEE come from the germline V gene (reference sequence). The CDR3 runs 15 residues. This CDR3 is CASSPGQGPADTQYF. The CDR3, as DNA: TGTGCCAGCAGCCCGGGACAGGGTCCTGCAGATACGCAGTATTTT.

This clonotype was picked up many times. The chain carries TRBV5-4 and TRBJ2-3, with TRBD2 matching 10 bases. CDR1 is SGHNT and CDR2 is YYREEE in the germline V gene (reference sequence). V was clipped by 4 bases and J by 0 bases; unmatched bases: 8. This CDR3 spans 17 amino acids. The CDR3 sequence is CASSGGLAVISTDTQYF. The CDR3 nucleotides read TGTGCCAGCAGCGGAGGACTAGCGGTTATTAGCACAGATACGCAGTATTTT.

This clonotype was observed many times. CDR3 protein: CASSLNPDTEAFF. CDR3 in DNA: TGTGCCAGCAGCTTAAACCCGGACACTGAAGCTTTCTTT. The chain recombines TRBV7-3 with TRBJ1-1; D unclear. This CDR3 comprises 13 residues. CDR1 SGHTA and CDR2 FQGTGA come from the germline V gene. V lost 1 base to trimming and J lost 3 bases, with 6 bases between them.

This clonotype was recorded a few times. The chain joins TRBV28 to TRBJ1-2; 7 bases fit TRBD1. CDR3 length equals 17 residues. The V gene's germline CDR1 is MDHEN and CDR2 SYDVKM. Losses at the gene ends were 4 bases for V and 4 bases for J; bases not matched to a gene: 15. For the CDR3, the DNA is TGTGCCAGCAGTTCTTCCAAAACGATCCGGGACAGCTATGGCTACACCTTC. It yields the protein CASSSSKTIRDSYGYTF.

This clonotype was detected a few times. CDR3 DNA: TGCAGCGTCGCCGGGACAGGGAAAGAGACCCAGTACTTC. Translating it yields CSVAGTGKETQYF. The V gene is TRBV29-1, the J gene TRBJ2-5; TRBD1 agrees at 9 bases. The germline V gene encodes CDR1 SQVTM and CDR2 ANQGSEA. The CDR3 extends over 13 amino acids. After removal of 6 bases from V and 3 bases from J, the junction contained 5 bases not matched to a gene.

In regard to this clonotype: This may arise from a read error, as a much more abundant clone is one base away. The J gene is TRBJ1-1, the V gene TRBV6-6; a possible D gene is TRBD1 (5 bases). The V gene's germline CDR1 is MNHNY and CDR2 SVGAGI (reference sequence). This CDR3 is 11 amino acids long. CDR3 residues: CTTLGEVEAFF. CDR3 DNA: TGTACCACCCTAGGGGAGGTTGAAGCTTTCTTT.

In this sample, this clonotype turned up a few times. V is TRBV7-2 and J is TRBJ2-7; 10 bases fit TRBD1. CDR3 length: 14 amino acids. Germline CDR1 reads SGHTA; CDR2 reads FQGNSA. V shed 4 bases, J shed 5 bases, and the junction held 5 bases outside the gene matches. CDR3: CASSSRTGGDEQYF. Written as DNA, the CDR3 is TGTGCCAGCAGCTCCAGGACAGGGGGAGACGAGCAGTACTTC.

This clonotype appeared many times. V and J are TRBV28 and TRBJ2-7, with 8 bases fitting TRBD1. The CDR3 totals 14 residues. Germline V gene sequence: CDR1 MDHEN, CDR2 SYDVKM. V was pared by 5 bases and J by 7 bases, with 10 bases of the junction left unmatched. CDR3 in DNA: TGTGCCAGCAGTCTACCGAACACAGGGGGGGAGCAGTACTTC. Amino acid sequence: CASSLPNTGGEQYF.

In its sample, this clonotype was seen a few times. The rearrangement uses TRBV5-1 and TRBJ2-1, with TRBD1 matching 8 bases. The CDR3 contains 13 residues. Germline V CDR1 and CDR2: SGHRS, YFSETQ. Unmatched junction bases numbered 3, after V lost 5 bases and J lost 5 bases. CDR3 protein: CASRDRADNEQFF. CDR3 coding DNA: TGCGCCAGCAGGGACAGGGCAGACAATGAGCAGTTCTTC.

In this sample, this clonotype turned up a few times. The J gene is TRBJ2-3, the V gene TRBV12-3 or TRBV12-4; a weak D match, TRBD2 (6 bases). The CDR3 has 13 residues. V was cut by 8 bases and J by 0 bases, with 9 bases left in between. The CDR3 bases are TGTGCCAGCCGGGACTTGAGCACAGATACGCAGTATTTT. This encodes CASRDLSTDTQYF.

The sample holds many counts of this clonotype. The chain is built from TRBV9 and TRBJ1-5, with 7 bases lining up with TRBD1. The CDR3 consists of 17 residues. V dropped 0 bases and J dropped 8; count of bases not matched to a gene: 14. CDR1 and CDR2 (germline): SGDLS, YYNGEE. DNA of the CDR3: TGTGCCAGCAGCGTAGGTCGGGTCGACAGGGTCAGGGAGCCCCAGCATTTT. Its protein is CASSVGRVDRVREPQHF. Looking up the rest from reference TRBV9 and TRBJ1-5 gives the full variable domain: DSGVTQTPKHLITATGQRVTLRCSPRSGDLSVYWYQQSLDQGLQFLIQYYNGEERAKGNILERFSAQQFPDLHSELNLSSLELGDSALYFCASSVGRVDRVREPQHFGDGTRLSIL.

This clonotype was seen many times. The chain uses TRBV29-1 and TRBJ2-1, with 7 bases lining up with TRBD2. This CDR3 region has 15 residues. CDR1 and CDR2 (germline): SQVTM, ANQGSEA. Germline trimming cut 7 bases from V and 3 bases from J; bases unmatched to any gene: 12. In DNA, the CDR3 is TGCAGCGGGATTAGCGGGCGTGGGGGCTACAATGAGCAGTTCTTC. Translation: CSGISGRGGYNEQFF.

The genes are TRBV20-1 and TRBJ2-5; D gene ambiguous. The V and J ends lost 0 bases and 1 base respectively, with 9 bases between them. The CDR3 contains 14 residues. Germline loops: CDR1 DFQATT, CDR2 SNEGSKA (reference sequence). CDR3 residues: CSARDSRAQETQYF. CDR3 bases: TGCAGTGCTAGAGATTCCCGGGCCCAAGAGACCCAGTACTTC.

This clonotype came up many times. V usage is TRBV11-2 and J usage is TRBJ2-2; no reliable D call. The germline CDR1 and CDR2 sequences are SGHAT and FQNNGV. V lost 5 bases and J 6 bases, leaving 16 bases between the germline ends. This CDR3 is built from 15 residues. The CDR3: CASSLLDGRAGELFF. The CDR3 DNA is TGTGCCAGCAGCCTCTTAGATGGAAGGGCCGGGGAGCTGTTTTTT.

This clonotype was seen ten or more times. V gene TRBV6-1 combines with J gene TRBJ1-1; no definite D call. This CDR3 has 18 residues. V lost 7 bases and J lost 0, with 24 bases in between. Germline CDR1 and CDR2: MNHNS and SASEGT. Written as DNA, the CDR3 is TGTGCCAGCACTAATATAGACGGAGCGGCCTTTATGAACACTGAAGCTTTCTTT. Protein product: CASTNIDGAAFMNTEAFF.

Concerning this clonotype itself: A much bigger clone sits one base away, suggesting this may be a read error. V is TRBV9 and J is TRBJ2-7; no clear D gene. The length of the CDR3 is 15 residues. Trimming removed 0 bases at V and 6 bases at J, with 16 bases between. Germline V CDR1 and CDR2: SGDLS, YYNGEE. In nucleotides, the CDR3 is TGTGCCAGCAGCGTAGGGCCGGACCTATTGCTCGAGCAGTACTTC. Translation gives CASSVGPDLLLEQYF. The full variable domain, its missing parts supplied by reference TRBV9 and TRBJ2-7, is DSGVTQTPKHLITATGQRVTLRCSPRSGDLSVYWYQQSLDQGLQFLIQYYNGEERAKGNILERFSAQQFPDLHSELNLSSLELGDSALYFCASSVGPDLLLEQYFGPGTRLTVT.

This clonotype was detected many times. V gene TRBV5-1 combines with J gene TRBJ2-7, with TRBD2 matching 12 bases. With 4 bases clipped from V and 0 bases from J, the junction kept 2 bases outside the gene matches. This CDR3 has 15 amino acids. CDR1 is SGHRS and CDR2 is YFSETQ in the germline V gene. The CDR3 DNA sequence: TGCGCCAGCAGCCTGACTAGCGGGAGCTCCTACGAGCAGTACTTC. The encoded protein is CASSLTSGSSYEQYF.

This clonotype was picked up a small number of times. V usage is TRBV4-2 and J usage is TRBJ2-7, with D unresolved. Between the trimmed V and J ends, which lost 0 bases and 0 bases, there was a span of 12 bases. This CDR3 is built from 16 residues. Germline loops: CDR1 LGHNA, CDR2 YNFKEQ. In nucleotides, the CDR3 is TGTGCCAGCAGCCAAGATGACAATTTAAGCTCCTACGAGCAGTACTTC. Its translation: CASSQDDNLSSYEQYF.

The chain carries TRBV19 and TRBJ1-5, with 7 bases aligning to TRBD1. The CDR3 is made up of 15 amino acids. The V gene's germline CDR1 is LNHDA and CDR2 SQIVND (reference sequence). J gave up 3 bases and V 5 bases, and 7 bases lay outside the gene matches. CDR3 in amino acids: CASSEDREYNQPQHF. CDR3 bases: TGTGCCAGTAGTGAAGACAGGGAGTACAATCAGCCCCAGCATTTT.

In its sample, this clonotype was seen many times. This chain links TRBV6-5 with TRBJ2-2, with D uncertain. CDR3 length: 15 residues. Trimming removed 5 bases from V and 1 base from J, with 11 bases in between. Per the germline V gene, CDR1 is MNHEY and CDR2 is SVGAGI. The CDR3 DNA reads as TGTGCCAGCAGTACCGACACCTGGAACACCGGGGAGCTGTTTTTT. Translated, it gives CASSTDTWNTGELFF.

With respect to this clonotype: This could be a read error, since a much larger clone is one nucleotide away. Without the conserved terminal phenylalanine or tryptophan, this CDR3 likely stems from a read error. The chain is built from TRBV25-1 and TRBJ2-5, with D possibly matching TRBD2 (7 bases). Trimming stripped 3 bases from V and 4 bases from J, with 18 bases between. The germline V gene encodes CDR1 MGHDK and CDR2 SYGVNS. This CDR3 is 16 amino acids long. The DNA of the CDR3 is TGTGCCAGCAGTGATGAGGGGGAGGGCCGAATAGAGACCCAGTACTCC. Translation: CASSDEGEGRIETQYS.

This clonotype has ten or more counts. The CDR3, as DNA: TGTGCCAGCAGCTTAGGCCAGACTGAGCAGTTCTTC. Translating it yields CASSLGQTEQFF. The genes are TRBV7-9 and TRBJ2-1; no clear D. The V gene lost 1 base and the J gene lost 9 bases, with 7 bases spanning the gap. Germline CDR1 SEHNR, CDR2 FQNEAQ (reference sequence). The CDR3 has 12 amino acids.

Many counts were recorded for this clonotype. The rearrangement links TRBV7-9 to TRBJ2-2; perhaps TRBD1 as D (5 bases). Germline values: CDR1 SEHNR, CDR2 FQNEAQ (reference sequence). Trimming shortened V by 2 bases and J by 0 bases, and 10 bases separated the two germline ends. This CDR3 region has 16 residues. The CDR3 DNA sequence: TGTGCCAGCAGCTTATCCTTCAGGGCGAACACCGGGGAGCTGTTTTTT. It specifies CASSLSFRANTGELFF.

This clonotype was detected only a few times. The gene calls are TRBV20-1 and TRBJ1-2; 7 bases agree with TRBD1. J gave up 7 bases and V 6 bases, and 8 bases lay outside the gene matches. Germline values: CDR1 DFQATT, CDR2 SNEGSKA (reference sequence). CDR3 size: 12 residues. CDR3 DNA sequence: TGCAGTGCGTCAGACAGGGCTCTTGGCTACACCTTC. Its protein product is CSASDRALGYTF.

The chain links TRBV12-3 or TRBV12-4 to TRBJ2-5, with TRBD1 matching over 8 bases. V was clipped by 5 bases and J by 3 bases; unmatched bases: 11. CDR3 size: 16 residues. The CDR3 spells CASSPGQGSTKETQYF. The CDR3 region has the DNA TGTGCCAGCAGTCCTGGACAGGGCTCGACCAAAGAGACCCAGTACTTC.

The V and J genes are TRBV18 and TRBJ2-7; D is undetermined. The CDR3 is 16 residues long. The germline gives CDR1 KGHSH, CDR2 LQKENI. V was pared by 3 bases and J by 2 bases, with 17 bases between. CDR3 protein: CASSPIKTDPTYEQYF. In DNA form, the CDR3 reads TGTGCCAGCTCACCGATCAAGACGGACCCAACCTACGAGCAGTACTTC. The variable domain in full, with the rest retrieved from reference TRBV18 and TRBJ2-7, is NAGVMQNPRHLVRRRGQEARLRCSPMKGHSHVYWYRQLPEEGLKFMVYLQKENIIDESGMPKERFSAEFPKEGPSILRIQQVVRGDSAAYFCASSPIKTDPTYEQYFGPGTRLTVT.

This clonotype was counted many times. The chain recombines TRBV5-1 with TRBJ2-1; 9 bases agree with TRBD2. The length of the CDR3 is 18 residues. The V segment lost 1 base and the J segment 6 bases; nucleotides outside the gene matches: 14. Germline CDR1 reads SGHRS; CDR2 reads YFSETQ. CDR3 in amino acids: CASSLLSAGGNSLNEQFF. CDR3 coding DNA: TGCGCCAGCAGCTTGCTCTCGGCGGGGGGGAACTCCCTCAATGAGCAGTTCTTC. The full variable domain, its missing parts supplied by reference TRBV5-1 and TRBJ2-1, is KAGVTQTPRYLIKTRGQQVTLSCSPISGHRSVSWYQQTPGQGLQFLFEYFSETQRNKGNFPGRFSGRQFSNSRSEMNVSTLELGDSALYLCASSLLSAGGNSLNEQFFGPGTRLTVL.

This clonotype was seen a few times. The chain joins TRBV20-1 to TRBJ2-7, with 7 positions matching TRBD1. CDR1 DFQATT and CDR2 SNEGSKA come from the germline V gene (reference sequence). Trimming took 4 bases from V and 2 from J; bases not matched to a gene: 11. The CDR3 spans 15 residues. CDR3 bases: TGCAGTGCTACCCTACCCCAGGGGACAGCCTACGAGCAGTACTTC. Encoded protein: CSATLPQGTAYEQYF.

This clonotype has at least ten counts. The J gene is TRBJ2-3, the V gene TRBV20-1; D may be TRBD2 (6 bases). CDR3 size: 17 residues. V dropped 6 bases and J dropped 0 bases, with 22 bases sitting between them. Germline-derived CDR1 and CDR2 are DFQATT and SNEGSKA (reference sequence). CDR3 loop: CSALVGPTGDSTDTQYF. CDR3 sequence (DNA): TGCAGTGCCCTAGTGGGGCCTACGGGGGATAGCACAGATACGCAGTATTTT.

This clonotype has just a few counts. This rearrangement joins TRBV6-8 to TRBJ2-1; 7 bases line up with TRBD2. V lost 5 bases and J lost 0; bases outside the gene matches: 7. Germline values: CDR1 MNHGY, CDR2 SAAAGT. This CDR3 has 16 residues. The CDR3 coding sequence is TGTGCCAGCAGTCATCAAAGCGGGATCTCCTACAATGAGCAGTTCTTC. Encoded protein: CASSHQSGISYNEQFF.

Many counts were recorded for this clonotype. J is TRBJ2-2 and V is TRBV24-1; D gene ambiguous. V lost 7 bases and J lost 5, with 19 bases in between. CDR1 is KGHDR, CDR2 SFDVKD, per germline. This CDR3 has 16 residues. The CDR3 sequence is CATRSSLRHPTGELFF. CDR3 in DNA: TGTGCCACCAGGTCTTCGCTCAGGCACCCGACCGGGGAGCTGTTTTTT.